The following is a T cell receptor (beta chain) sequence with its context. The CDR3 is 13 residues long. Germline V gives CDR1 MNHNY, CDR2 SVGAGI (reference sequence). V gave up 6 bases and J gave up 0 bases, with 8 bases separating them. Assay: immunoSEQ multiplex PCR; the TCRdb copy retains only in-frame clones and omits some. The sample has more than 75,000 clones, approximately 83% seen once; the top ten hold roughly 5.5%. This specimen belongs to a study of OX40 agonist ivuxolimab in advanced cancers. The source is an adult with an advanced solid tumor such as melanoma, head and neck, liver or kidney cancer. V and J are TRBV6-6 and TRBJ2-5; D is possibly TRBD1 or TRBD2 (5 bases each). The material was CD4+ or CD8+ T cells sorted from blood, obtained in a trial of the OX40 agonist ivuxolimab. The CDR3 sequence is CASRGRYQETQYF. The DNA for the CDR3 is TGTGCCAGCAGGGGACGGTACCAAGAGACCCAGTACTTC.